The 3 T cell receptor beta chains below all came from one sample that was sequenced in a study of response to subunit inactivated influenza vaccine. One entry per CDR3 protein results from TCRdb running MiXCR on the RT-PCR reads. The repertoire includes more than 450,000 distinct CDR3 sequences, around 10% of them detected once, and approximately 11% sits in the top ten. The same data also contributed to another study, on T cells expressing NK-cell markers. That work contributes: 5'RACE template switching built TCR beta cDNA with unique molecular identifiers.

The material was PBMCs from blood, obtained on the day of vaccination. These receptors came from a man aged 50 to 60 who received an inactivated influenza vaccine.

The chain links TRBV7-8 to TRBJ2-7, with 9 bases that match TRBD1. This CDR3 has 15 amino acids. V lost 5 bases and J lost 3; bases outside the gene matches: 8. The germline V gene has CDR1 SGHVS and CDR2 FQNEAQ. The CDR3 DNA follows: TGTGCCAGCAGCGCTATGGGACAGGGCGACTACGAGCAGTACTTC. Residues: CASSAMGQGDYEQYF.

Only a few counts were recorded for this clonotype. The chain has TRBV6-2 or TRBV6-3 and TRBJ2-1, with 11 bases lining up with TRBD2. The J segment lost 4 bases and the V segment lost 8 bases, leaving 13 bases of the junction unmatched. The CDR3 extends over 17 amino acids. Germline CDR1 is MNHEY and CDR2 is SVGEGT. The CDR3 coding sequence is TGTGCCAGCCTCCCCAACCACCTAGCGGGAGGTTACAATGAGCAGTTCTTC. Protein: CASLPNHLAGGYNEQFF.

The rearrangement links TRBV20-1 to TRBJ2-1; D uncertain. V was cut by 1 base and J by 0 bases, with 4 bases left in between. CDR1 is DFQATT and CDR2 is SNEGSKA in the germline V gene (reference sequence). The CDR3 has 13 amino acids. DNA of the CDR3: TGCAGTGCTAGAGTACTCTCCTACAATGAGCAGTTCTTC. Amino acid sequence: CSARVLSYNEQFF.